The 16 T cell receptor beta chains given below trace back to one sample, sequenced in a study of CD8 T cells in Susac syndrome. RNA totalling roughly 0.45 to 1 ug underwent reverse transcription with random hexamers. TCRdb re-called the immunoSEQ multiplex PCR reads with MiXCR, one entry per CDR3 protein. The top ten hold approximately 0.1% of the sample, which has around 180,000 distinct CDR3 sequences, approximately 94% seen once. The specimen was CD4+ T cells from PBMCs. The receptors were sampled from a human donor with multiple sclerosis.

The V call is TRBV6-2 or TRBV6-3, the J call TRBJ1-4; the D gene is possibly TRBD1 (6 bases). V lost 8 bases to trimming and J lost 6 bases, with 16 bases between them. Germline V lookup: CDR1 MNHEY, CDR2 SVGEGT. The CDR3 runs to 14 residues. CDR3 coding DNA: TGTGCCAGCGGCCGTGGACAGAGCCATGAAAAACTGTTTTTT. It encodes CASGRGQSHEKLFF.

The rearrangement joins TRBV20-1 to TRBJ1-1, with 8 bases identical to TRBD1. In germline, CDR1 is DFQATT, CDR2 SNEGSKA (reference sequence). The CDR3 length is 13 residues. The V and J ends lost 6 bases and 1 base, in that order; junction bases with no gene match: 4. The CDR3 nucleotides read TGCAGTGCCCCCGGGACAGGGAACACTGAAGCTTTCTTT. Amino acids: CSAPGTGNTEAFF.

The chain recombines TRBV7-6 with TRBJ1-6; 7 bases map to TRBD1. Germline loops: CDR1 SGHVS, CDR2 FNYEAQ. J lost 7 bases, V lost 5 bases, and 8 bases had no gene match. This CDR3 has 15 residues. The CDR3 DNA reads as TGTGCCAGCAGCGTACTGCAGGGGGGGAATTCACCCCTCCACTTT. It yields the protein CASSVLQGGNSPLHF.

The rearrangement joins TRBV28 to TRBJ2-7, with TRBD1 as a possible D gene (6 bases). Trimming removed 6 bases from V and 3 bases from J, with 27 bases in between. The length of the CDR3 is 18 residues. Looked up from germline, CDR1 is MDHEN and CDR2 is SYDVKM. The CDR3 bases are TGTGCCAGCAGCACACCTCTCCGGGACACAAAAATGGACTACGAGCAGTACTTC. Protein: CASSTPLRDTKMDYEQYF.

This clonotype was picked up a small number of times. The chain joins TRBV30 to TRBJ2-3; D is unresolved. The CDR3 covers 15 residues. V lost 0 bases and J lost 0, with 10 bases in between. Looked up from germline, CDR1 is GTSNPN and CDR2 is SVGIG (reference sequence). In DNA form, the CDR3 reads TGTGCCTGGAGTGTACTGGCTCCTAGCACAGATACGCAGTATTTT. Translation: CAWSVLAPSTDTQYF.

The chain combines TRBV6-1 with TRBJ2-7, with TRBD1 matching over 8 bases. J was trimmed by 2 bases and V by 5 bases; bases with no gene match: 11. Germline CDR1 is MNHNS and CDR2 is SASEGT. The length of the CDR3 is 16 residues. The CDR3 loop is CASSPGPATGAYEQYF. CDR3 nucleotides: TGTGCCAGCAGTCCGGGACCGGCGACAGGGGCCTACGAGCAGTACTTC.

The V call is TRBV11-2, the J call TRBJ1-1; perhaps TRBD1 as D (5 bases). Germline V gene data show CDR1 as SGHAT and CDR2 as FQNNGV. V was cut by 3 bases and J by 4 bases, with 15 bases left in between. The CDR3 extends over 15 amino acids. CDR3 protein: CASSLRQLVPTEAFF. CDR3 coding DNA: TGTGCCAGCAGCTTGAGACAGTTAGTTCCCACTGAAGCTTTCTTT.

The chain recombines TRBV20-1 with TRBJ2-1; 9 nucleotides line up with TRBD2. The CDR3 is made up of 19 amino acids. From germline, CDR1 is DFQATT and CDR2 SNEGSKA (reference sequence). The V segment lost 4 bases and the J segment 7 bases; nucleotides outside the gene matches: 23. The CDR3 protein is CSATPGLSGGTRQQNEQFF. The CDR3 nucleotides are TGCAGTGCTACCCCCGGTTTGAGCGGGGGGACCCGGCAACAGAATGAGCAGTTCTTC.

Here the CDR3 reads CASSGRIPPYEQYF. The CDR3 nucleotides are TGTGCCAGCAGCGGCAGAATACCTCCCTACGAGCAGTACTTC. The V call is TRBV12-3 or TRBV12-4, the J call TRBJ2-7; D uncertain. Trimming removed 6 bases from V and 2 bases from J, with 14 bases in between. CDR3 length: 14 residues.

The chain joins TRBV7-2 to TRBJ1-2, with D hard to call. V was trimmed by 3 bases and J by 0 bases, leaving 8 bases between them. The CDR3 covers 14 residues. Germline CDR1 SGHTA, CDR2 FQGNSA. CDR3 amino acids: CASSLGFTNYGYTF. The DNA of the CDR3 is TGTGCCAGCAGCTTGGGGTTTACTAACTATGGCTACACCTTC. Combining the CDR3 with reference TRBV7-2 and TRBJ1-2 gives the whole variable domain GAGVSQSPSNKVTEKGKDVELRCDPISGHTALYWYRQSLGQGLEFLIYFQGNSAPDKSGLPSDRFSAERTGGSVSTLTIQRTQQEDSAVYLCASSLGFTNYGYTFGSGTRLTVV.

The V call is TRBV28, the J call TRBJ2-2; 9 bases are shared with TRBD1. With 7 bases clipped from V and 6 bases from J, the junction kept 12 bases outside the gene matches. Germline V gene data show CDR1 as MDHEN and CDR2 as SYDVKM. CDR3 length: 16 amino acids. The DNA for the CDR3 is TGTGCCAGCATTAGCCACAGGGGGCGGATGTCCGGGGAGCTGTTTTTT. It yields the protein CASISHRGRMSGELFF.

The chain combines TRBV6-6 with TRBJ2-7; 8 positions match TRBD2. Trimming removed 10 bases from V and 3 bases from J; junction bases left unmatched: 17. CDR1 MNHNY and CDR2 SVGAGI come from the germline V gene (reference sequence). There are 16 residues in the CDR3. The CDR3 here is CATGPGGSGDRYEQYF. The CDR3 DNA reads as TGTGCCACCGGCCCGGGGGGGTCCGGGGATCGCTACGAGCAGTACTTC.

This clonotype was found a few times. In DNA, the CDR3 is TGTGCCAGCAGCCAAGATCAGCTTGGGACCCAGTACTTC. As protein: CASSQDQLGTQYF. The chain is built from TRBV14 and TRBJ2-5, with D hard to call. The V and J ends lost 0 bases and 7 bases respectively, with 9 bases between them. The CDR3 is made up of 13 amino acids. From germline, CDR1 is SGHDN and CDR2 FVKESK.

This clonotype was recorded once. The V gene is TRBV10-3, the J gene TRBJ2-6; D not resolved. The length of the CDR3 is 15 residues. V was pared by 0 bases and J by 2 bases, with 5 bases between. Germline CDR1 is ENHRY and CDR2 is SYGVKD. CDR3 region: CAISESMTGANVLTF. The CDR3 nucleotides are TGTGCCATCAGTGAGTCCATGACTGGGGCCAACGTCCTGACTTTC.

V is TRBV30 and J is TRBJ1-5; D gene ambiguous. This CDR3 has 13 residues. V dropped 5 bases and J dropped 2 bases, with 10 bases sitting between them. The germline gives CDR1 GTSNPN, CDR2 SVGIG (reference sequence). The CDR3 nucleotides are TGTGCCTGGTCCGTTGGGGGCAATCAGCCCCAGCATTTT. Residues: CAWSVGGNQPQHF.

The chain carries TRBV6-5 and TRBJ1-6; D not certain. Germline lookup yields CDR1 MNHEY and CDR2 SVGAGI. V dropped 6 bases and J dropped 8 bases, with 17 bases sitting between them. The CDR3 has 15 amino acids. The DNA of the CDR3 is TGTGCCAGCAGACAAGCAGTCTGGTCCCATTCACCCCTCCACTTT. It is translated as CASRQAVWSHSPLHF.